This entry is about one TCR beta chain. This clone was counted a few times. Its recognized antigen is unknown. Base qualities are not provided; no much larger clone lies one nucleotide away. From each donor, a single peripheral blood sample of approximately 120 mL on average was drawn into heparinised tubes. A BD FACSAria II was used to sort naive, central memory, regulatory and stem cell-like memory CD4+ T cells with a panel that included CD45RO, CCR7, CD25, CD127, CD95 and CD27. All sorted populations exceeded 95% purity. PBMCs were isolated immediately by Lymphoprep density gradient centrifugation and stained directly without culture. So that batch effects would be minimized, each experiment stained and sorted samples in pairs, pairing one healthy donor with one patient. The record originates from a study of beta chain features in type 1 diabetes listed by TCRdb under 2018. In terms of the full investigation: No differences in mean age, gender distribution, total cell number or subset yield were found between patients and healthy donors. A total of 85 million to 140 million sorted cells were examined across all samples, and a strong correlation was observed between cell number per subset and RNA yield. In the study, TCRB repertoires of sorted circulating CD4+ T cell subsets from recently diagnosed type 1 diabetes patients were compared with those of matched healthy donors. Naive and central memory subsets were obtained from all 30 or so donors, but regulatory and stem cell-like memory subsets were isolated from only 8 patients and roughly eight healthy donors.

Summary of the overall study and its limitations: At VDJ recombination sites, patients with type 1 diabetes made fewer insertions and deleted more nucleotides, a pattern implying thymic rearrangement abnormalities. PCR may preferentially amplify shorter templates, but because patient and control samples were amplified and corrected together, any resulting skew would affect both groups equally. In all four CD4+ subsets, TCRB CDR3 length was moderately but significantly shorter in type 1 diabetes patients. Sequencing cDNA rather than genomic DNA could over-represent highly expressing activated cells, although activation and CD3 levels did not differ between groups. Naive, central memory and regulatory TCRB repertoires appeared to be more similar among patients than among healthy donors. Only small numbers of individuals were included in the HLA sub-analyses, which left unresolved whether HLA type had any influence on TCRB rearrangement.

The entire isolated RNA was reverse transcribed using the High Capacity cDNA Reverse Transcription Kit, and thus expressed TCRB transcripts were sequenced. Deep immunoSEQ sequencing was performed on naive, central memory and regulatory T cell samples, with an average of roughly 3.3 million total reads per sample. Sorted cells were lysed in RLT buffer and RNA was extracted with DNase-treated RNeasy Micro or Mini kits, depending on cell number. Each cell subset was processed separately to prevent cross-contamination, with patient and healthy donor samples processed together. TCRB sequences were amplified from cDNA with the immunoSEQ multiplex PCR, producing 87-bp fragments spanning the CDR3 region. Sequencing of the amplicons was done on the Illumina HiSeq platform. As for the original processing: PCR bias was corrected computationally using synthetic template baselines, and reads within Hamming distance 2 were collapsed, with unmergeable singletons discarded. By aligning reads against IMGT, V, D and J genes, CDR3 length, and insertions or deletions at six rearrangement sites were assigned. Within each subset, clonotype counts were normalized to sorted cell number, and only after that were true diversity and Gini coefficients computed with the tcR R package. The overlap coefficient, calculated on TCRB nucleotide sequences, was used to measure repertoire sharing. Out-of-frame TCRB sequences from naive cells were analyzed to stand in for the pre-selection repertoire. The table comes from immuneACCESS by way of TCRdb, which keeps in-frame sequences with V and J called. Part of the clones is missing from these tables; in studies checked, under half for an unresolved V gene and the rest for unknown reasons. V and J calls plus clone size are reproduced from that table; the DNA served to infer D and trimming. The sample table holds roughly 500,000 clones, of which about an eighth were seen once. Approximately 0.05% of the sample goes to the ten largest clones.

The germline V end is reduced by 4 bases and the J end by 7 bases; junction bases left unmatched: 6. Including cysteine and phenylalanine, the CDR3 has 13 amino acids. The kept DNA is CDR3 alone, 39 bases in frame from the first base. CDR1 and CDR2 were assigned from the germline V gene as MGHDK and SYGVNS. The receptor was isolated from a woman aged 18-29 years in good health. The sequence links TRBV25-1 to TRBJ2-7; TRBD1 lines up with 8 middle nucleotides. Sample: naive CD4+ T cells from blood. The intended sense of this specimen's cell subset or site label: true naive CD4+ T cells. The base sequence is TGTGCCAGCAGTGCGACAGGGGTGAGGGAGCAGTACTTC. Protein translation: CASSATGVREQYF.